These 8 T cell receptor beta chains originate from one sample sequenced in a study of T cells in localized non-small cell lung cancer. TCRdb keeps only in-frame clones here, not all; method: immunoSEQ multiplex PCR. The table shows tens of thousands of clones, with approximately 91% occurring only once. The input for sequencing was peripheral blood, taken before any cancer treatment. The receptor set was obtained from a female donor over 55 with stage I squamous cell lung carcinoma.

The rearrangement joins TRBV28 to TRBJ2-7, with TRBD1 matching 10 bases. Germline trimming cut 2 bases from V and 6 bases from J; bases unmatched to any gene: 10. CDR3 length: 16 residues. Germline CDR1 and CDR2: MDHEN and SYDVKM. The CDR3 loop is CASSLSLGQGKSEQYF. DNA of the CDR3: TGTGCCAGCAGTTTAAGTCTGGGACAGGGGAAATCCGAGCAGTACTTC. The full variable domain, in which reference TRBV28 and TRBJ2-7 provide the parts outside the CDR3, is DVKVTQSSRYLVKRTGEKVFLECVQDMDHENMFWYRQDPGLGLRLIYFSYDVKMKEKGDIPEGYSVSREKKERFSLILESASTNQTSMYLCASSLSLGQGKSEQYFGPGTRLTVT.

This clone turned up a few times. The chain employs TRBV11-3 and TRBJ2-1, with D hard to call. The CDR3 loop spans 14 amino acids. Germline CDR1 is SGHNT and CDR2 is YENEEA. V lost 5 bases and J lost 7, with 15 bases in between. The CDR3 DNA reads TGTGCCAGCAGCCCCTCGGGCTTTAGGAATGAGCAGTTCTTC. Amino acids: CASSPSGFRNEQFF.

This chain links TRBV12-5 with TRBJ2-5; D is uncertain. The CDR3 runs to 12 residues. CDR1 is LGHNT and CDR2 is FRNRAP in the germline V gene. The V gene lost 3 bases and the J gene lost 4 bases, with 6 bases spanning the gap. CDR3 sequence reads: CASGLRAETQYF. The CDR3 nucleotides are TGTGCTAGTGGTTTAAGGGCAGAGACCCAGTACTTC.

This chain connects TRBV7-3 to TRBJ2-1; TRBD2 matches at 11 bases. CDR1 and CDR2 from the germline V gene are SGHTA and FQGTGA. CDR3 length: 16 amino acids. V trimming: 4 bases; J trimming: 9 bases; junction bases outside the gene matches: 11. In DNA form, the CDR3 reads TGTGCCAGCAGCTCTGAACTAGCGGGAGCCGGGAGTGAGCAGTTCTTC. Its translation is CASSSELAGAGSEQFF.

The V gene is TRBV13, the J gene TRBJ2-1; 7 nucleotides agree with TRBD2. Unmatched junction bases numbered 9, after V lost 3 bases and J lost 10 bases. Germline V CDR1 and CDR2: PRHDT, FYEKMQ (reference sequence). The CDR3 has 14 residues. The CDR3 DNA reads TGTGCCAGCAGCTTCTCGGCGGGAGCTGAGGAGCAGTTCTTC. This encodes CASSFSAGAEEQFF.

V is TRBV11-3 and J is TRBJ2-6, with TRBD2 as a possible D gene (6 bases). Trimming left V 5 bases short and J 2 bases short, with 10 bases between. CDR3 length: 15 amino acids. Per the germline V gene, CDR1 is SGHNT and CDR2 is YENEEA. CDR3 bases: TGTGCCAGCAGCGTACGGGGGACTGGGGCCAACGTCCTGACTTTC. This translates into CASSVRGTGANVLTF.

This chain joins TRBV5-1 and TRBJ2-5; D not resolved. This CDR3 has 12 amino acids. V gave up 5 bases and J gave up 2 bases, with 7 bases separating them. CDR1 and CDR2 from the germline V gene are SGHRS and YFSETQ. For the CDR3, the DNA is TGCGCCAGCAGAATAAGGCAAGAGACCCAGTACTTC. Translated: CASRIRQETQYF.

This chain connects TRBV2 to TRBJ2-7; 9 nucleotides line up with TRBD1. V dropped 4 bases and J dropped 0; count of bases not matched to a gene: 1. The V gene's germline CDR1 is SNHLY and CDR2 FYNNEI. The CDR3 contains 14 residues. For the CDR3, the DNA is TGTGCCAGCAGTGGACAGGGGGGCTCCTACGAGCAGTACTTC. Translating it yields CASSGQGGSYEQYF.